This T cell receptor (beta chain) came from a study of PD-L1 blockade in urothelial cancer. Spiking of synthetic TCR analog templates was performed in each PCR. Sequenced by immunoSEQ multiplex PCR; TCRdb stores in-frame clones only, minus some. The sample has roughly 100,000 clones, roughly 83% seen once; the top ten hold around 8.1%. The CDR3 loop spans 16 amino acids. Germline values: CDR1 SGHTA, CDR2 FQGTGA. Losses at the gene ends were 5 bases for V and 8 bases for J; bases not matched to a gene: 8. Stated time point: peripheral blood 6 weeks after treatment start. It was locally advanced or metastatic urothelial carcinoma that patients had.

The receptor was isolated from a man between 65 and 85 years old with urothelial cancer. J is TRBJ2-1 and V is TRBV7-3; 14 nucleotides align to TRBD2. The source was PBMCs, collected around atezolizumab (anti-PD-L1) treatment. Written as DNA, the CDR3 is TGTGCCAGCAGCACTGGGACTAGCGGGAGAATGGATGAGCAGTTCTTC. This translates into CASSTGTSGRMDEQFF.